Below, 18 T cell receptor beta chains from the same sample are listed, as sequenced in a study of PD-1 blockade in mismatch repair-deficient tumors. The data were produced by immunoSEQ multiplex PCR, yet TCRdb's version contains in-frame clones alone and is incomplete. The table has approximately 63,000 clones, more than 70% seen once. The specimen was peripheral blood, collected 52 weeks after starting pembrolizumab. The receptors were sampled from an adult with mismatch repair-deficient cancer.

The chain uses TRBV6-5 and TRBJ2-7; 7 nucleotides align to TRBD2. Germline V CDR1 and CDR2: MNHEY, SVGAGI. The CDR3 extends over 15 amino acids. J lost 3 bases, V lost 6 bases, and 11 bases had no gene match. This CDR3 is CASRAREDPFYEQYF. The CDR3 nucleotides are TGTGCCAGCAGGGCCCGGGAGGACCCCTTCTACGAGCAGTACTTC.

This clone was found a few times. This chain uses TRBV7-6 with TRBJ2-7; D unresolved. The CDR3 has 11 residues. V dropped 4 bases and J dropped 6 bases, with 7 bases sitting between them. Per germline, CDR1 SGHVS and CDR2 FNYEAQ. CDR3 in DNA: TGTGCCAGCAGCTCCGTCCCCGAGCAGTACTTC. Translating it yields CASSSVPEQYF.

The CDR3, as DNA: TGTGCCAGCAGCTTGGAAGGAGGGTCTGAGTACTTC. Translating it yields CASSLEGGSEYF. The chain joins TRBV5-8 to TRBJ2-7; the D gene is possibly TRBD2 (6 bases). CDR1 SGHTS and CDR2 YDEGEE come from the germline V gene. The CDR3 runs 12 residues. The V end lost 0 bases, the J end lost 11 bases, and 12 bases lay between the germline ends.

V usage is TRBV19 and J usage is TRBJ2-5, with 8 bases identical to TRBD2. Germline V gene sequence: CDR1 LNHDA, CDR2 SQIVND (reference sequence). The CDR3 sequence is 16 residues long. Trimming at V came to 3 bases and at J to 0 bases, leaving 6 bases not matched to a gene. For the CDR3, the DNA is TGTGCCAGTAGTATCTTAAGCGGGAGTCACCAAGAGACCCAGTACTTC. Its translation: CASSILSGSHQETQYF.

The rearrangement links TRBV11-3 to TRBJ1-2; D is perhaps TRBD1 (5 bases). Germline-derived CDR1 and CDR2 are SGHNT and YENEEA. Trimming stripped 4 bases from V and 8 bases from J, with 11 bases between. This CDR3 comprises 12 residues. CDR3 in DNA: TGTGCCAGCAGCTATGGGACTTGGGGCTACACCTTC. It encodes CASSYGTWGYTF.

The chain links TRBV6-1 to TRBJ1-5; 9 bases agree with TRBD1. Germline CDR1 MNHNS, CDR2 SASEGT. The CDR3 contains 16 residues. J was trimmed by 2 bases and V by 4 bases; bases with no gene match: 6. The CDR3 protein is CASSGPTGGGNQPQHF. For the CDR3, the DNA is TGTGCCAGCAGTGGCCCCACAGGGGGCGGCAATCAGCCCCAGCATTTT.

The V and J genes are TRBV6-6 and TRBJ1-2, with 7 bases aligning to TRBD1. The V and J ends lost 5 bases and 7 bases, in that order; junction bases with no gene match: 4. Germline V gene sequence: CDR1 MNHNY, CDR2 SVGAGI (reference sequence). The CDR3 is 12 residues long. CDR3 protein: CASSRQGSGYTF. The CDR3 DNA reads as TGTGCCAGCAGTAGACAGGGATCTGGCTACACCTTC.

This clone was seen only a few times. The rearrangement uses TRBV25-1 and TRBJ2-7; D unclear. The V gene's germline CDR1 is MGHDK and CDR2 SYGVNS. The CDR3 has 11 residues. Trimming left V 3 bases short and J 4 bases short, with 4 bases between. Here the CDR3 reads CASSDGYEQYF. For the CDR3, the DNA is TGTGCCAGCAGTGACGGGTACGAGCAGTACTTC.

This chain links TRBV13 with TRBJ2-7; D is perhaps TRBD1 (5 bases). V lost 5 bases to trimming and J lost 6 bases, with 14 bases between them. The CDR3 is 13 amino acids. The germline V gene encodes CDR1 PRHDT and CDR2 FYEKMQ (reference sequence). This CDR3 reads CASSQEQGPEQYF. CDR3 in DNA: TGTGCCAGCAGCCAAGAGCAGGGTCCCGAGCAGTACTTC.

CDR3 bases: TGTGCCTGGAGTGTTAGGAGGGCGGGGAAGTTCTTC. As protein: CAWSVRRAGKFF. V and J are TRBV30 and TRBJ2-1; D possibly corresponds to TRBD2 (6 bases). The V end was cut by 0 bases, the J end by 14 bases, with 14 bases between. CDR3 length: 12 residues. Germline V gene lookup returns CDR1 GTSNPN and CDR2 SVGIG (reference sequence).

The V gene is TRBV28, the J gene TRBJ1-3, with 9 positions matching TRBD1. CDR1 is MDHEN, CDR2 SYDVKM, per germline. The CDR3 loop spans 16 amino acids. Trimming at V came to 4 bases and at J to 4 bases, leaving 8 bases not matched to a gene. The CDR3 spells CASSSWTGAPGNTIYF. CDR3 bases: TGTGCCAGCAGTTCATGGACAGGGGCGCCCGGAAACACCATATATTTT.

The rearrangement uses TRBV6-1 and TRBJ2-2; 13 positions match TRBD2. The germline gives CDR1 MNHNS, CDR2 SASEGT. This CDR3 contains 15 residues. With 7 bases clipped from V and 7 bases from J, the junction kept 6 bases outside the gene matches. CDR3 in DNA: TGTGCCAGCACCAGGACTAGCGGGAGTGGCGGGGAGCTGTTTTTT. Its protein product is CASTRTSGSGGELFF.

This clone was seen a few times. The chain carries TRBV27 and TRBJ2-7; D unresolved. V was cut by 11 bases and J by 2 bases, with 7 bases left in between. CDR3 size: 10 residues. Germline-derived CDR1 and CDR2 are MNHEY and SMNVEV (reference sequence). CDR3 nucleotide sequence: TGTGCCGGGCCGACCTACGAGCAGTACTTC. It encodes CAGPTYEQYF.

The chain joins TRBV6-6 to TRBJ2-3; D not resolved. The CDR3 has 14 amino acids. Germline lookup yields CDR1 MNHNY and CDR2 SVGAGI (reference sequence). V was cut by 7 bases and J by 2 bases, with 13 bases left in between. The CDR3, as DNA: TGTGCCAGCACCCCCTGGGCGCACACAGATACGCAGTATTTT. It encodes CASTPWAHTDTQYF.

The CDR3 DNA reads TGCGCCAGCAGCTTGTCAGCCGGGGAGCTGTTTTTT. Amino acids: CASSLSAGELFF. The rearrangement joins TRBV5-1 to TRBJ2-2; no definite D call. CDR1 and CDR2 from the germline V gene are SGHRS and YFSETQ. CDR3 length equals 12 residues. V gave up 1 base and J gave up 6 bases, with 4 bases separating them.

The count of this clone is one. The CDR3 is CASSDSGQGSWVVRQPQHF. CDR3 sequence (DNA): TGTGCCAGCAGTGACTCGGGACAGGGGAGCTGGGTTGTACGACAGCCCCAGCATTTT. The genes are TRBV6-4 and TRBJ1-5, with TRBD1 identical over 10 bases. The V gene's germline CDR1 is MRHNA and CDR2 SNTAGT. The CDR3 length is 19 residues. V trimming: 0 bases; J trimming: 7 bases; junction bases outside the gene matches: 15.

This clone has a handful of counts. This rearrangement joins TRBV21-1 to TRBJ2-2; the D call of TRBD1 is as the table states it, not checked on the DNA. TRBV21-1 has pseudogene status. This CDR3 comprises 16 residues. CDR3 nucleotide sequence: TGTGCCAGCAGCAAAGGTAACAGGCCACAAACCGGGGAGCTGTTTTTT. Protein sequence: CASSKGNRPQTGELFF.

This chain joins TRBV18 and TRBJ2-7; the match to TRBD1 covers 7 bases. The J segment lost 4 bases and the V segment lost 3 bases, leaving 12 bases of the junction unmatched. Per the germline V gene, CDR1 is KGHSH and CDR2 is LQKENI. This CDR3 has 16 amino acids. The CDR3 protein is CASSPNRGMGSYEQYF. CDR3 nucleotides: TGTGCCAGCTCACCCAACAGGGGTATGGGCTCTTACGAGCAGTACTTC.